This TCR gamma chain was observed in a study of Vδ1+ human thymocytes. Whole-study results and caveats: Thymic TRG and TRD repertoires appeared highly polyclonal, with Gaussian CDR3 length distributions.

Extracted RNA was reverse transcribed into cDNA. CDR3 amplicons came from multiplex PCR with pooled V-gene forward and constant-region reverse primers. TCRdb reapplied CATT to the multiplex PCR reads. Of tens of thousands of gamma-chain clones in the sample, about an eighth are singletons; the top ten hold 1.9%. With respect to this clone: Antigen: not known.

The trim removed 5 bases at V and 8 bases at J, leaving 6 bases unmatched. The CDR3 loop spans 11 amino acids. The germline gives CDR1 GITISATS, CDR2 ISYDGTV (reference sequence). The receptor's source is a child younger than two who had congenital heart surgery. The V and J genes are TRGV9 and TRGJ1 or TRGJ2. Material: Vdelta1+ gamma-delta thymocytes from the thymus. As to subset: FACS-sorted CD3+ TCRalphabeta- TCRVdelta1+ TCRVdelta2- thymocytes. This chain's CDR3 is CALWAQDKKLF. The CDR3 DNA sequence: TGTGCCTTGTGGGCCCAGGATAAGAAACTCTTT.